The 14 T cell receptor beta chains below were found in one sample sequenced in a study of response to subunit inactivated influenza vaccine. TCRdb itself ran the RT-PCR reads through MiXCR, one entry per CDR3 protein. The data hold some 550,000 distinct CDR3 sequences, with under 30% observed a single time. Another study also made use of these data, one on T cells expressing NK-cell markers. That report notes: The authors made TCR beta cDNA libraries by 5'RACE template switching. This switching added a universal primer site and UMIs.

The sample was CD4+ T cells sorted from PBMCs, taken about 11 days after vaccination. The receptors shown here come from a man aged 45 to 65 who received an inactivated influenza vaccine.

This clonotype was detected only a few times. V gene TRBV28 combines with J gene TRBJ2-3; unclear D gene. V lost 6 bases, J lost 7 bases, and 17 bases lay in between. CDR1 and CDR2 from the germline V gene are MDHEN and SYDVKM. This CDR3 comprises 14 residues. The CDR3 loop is CASSPALVGNTQYF. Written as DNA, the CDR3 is TGTGCCAGCAGCCCGGCCCTAGTCGGAAATACGCAGTATTTT.

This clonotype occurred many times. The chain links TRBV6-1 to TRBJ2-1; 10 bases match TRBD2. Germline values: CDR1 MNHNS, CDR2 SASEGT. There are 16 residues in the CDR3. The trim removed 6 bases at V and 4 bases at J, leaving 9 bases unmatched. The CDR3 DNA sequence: TGTGCCAGCAGCCGAGCGGGGGGGCCATGGTACAATGAGCAGTTCTTC. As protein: CASSRAGGPWYNEQFF.

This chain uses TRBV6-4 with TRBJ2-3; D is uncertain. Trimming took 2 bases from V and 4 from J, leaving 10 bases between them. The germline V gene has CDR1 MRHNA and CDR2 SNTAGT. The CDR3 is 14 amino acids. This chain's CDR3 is CASSDQSNADTQYF. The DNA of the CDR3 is TGTGCCAGCAGTGACCAATCCAACGCAGATACGCAGTATTTT.

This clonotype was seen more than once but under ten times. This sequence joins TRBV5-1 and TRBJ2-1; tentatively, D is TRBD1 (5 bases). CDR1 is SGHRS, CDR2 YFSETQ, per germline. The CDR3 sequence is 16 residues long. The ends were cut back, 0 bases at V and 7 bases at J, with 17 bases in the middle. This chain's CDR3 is CASSLDGAEKGNEQFF. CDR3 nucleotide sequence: TGCGCCAGCAGCTTGGATGGGGCAGAGAAGGGGAATGAGCAGTTCTTC.

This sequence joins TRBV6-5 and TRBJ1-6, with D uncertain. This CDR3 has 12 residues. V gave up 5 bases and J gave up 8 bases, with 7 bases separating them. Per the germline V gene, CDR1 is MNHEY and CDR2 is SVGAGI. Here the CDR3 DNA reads TGTGCCAGCAGTCCCGGGTATTCACCCCTCCACTTT. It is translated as CASSPGYSPLHF.

Here the CDR3 reads CASSKRLTGEICDEQFF. CDR3 coding DNA: TGTGCCAGCAGCAAAAGATTGACAGGGGAGATCTGCGATGAGCAGTTCTTC. The chain has TRBV21-1 and TRBJ2-1; the table calls TRBD1, which could not be checked here. TRBV21-1 is tagged as a pseudogene. This CDR3 spans 17 amino acids.

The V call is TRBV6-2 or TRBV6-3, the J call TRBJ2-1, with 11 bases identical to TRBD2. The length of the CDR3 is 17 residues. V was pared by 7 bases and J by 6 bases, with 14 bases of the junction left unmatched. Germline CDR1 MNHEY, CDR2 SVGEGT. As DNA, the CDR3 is TGTGCCAGCAATGGGGGTTTAGCTAGCGGGAGGTTCAATGAGCAGTTCTTC. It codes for CASNGGLASGRFNEQFF.

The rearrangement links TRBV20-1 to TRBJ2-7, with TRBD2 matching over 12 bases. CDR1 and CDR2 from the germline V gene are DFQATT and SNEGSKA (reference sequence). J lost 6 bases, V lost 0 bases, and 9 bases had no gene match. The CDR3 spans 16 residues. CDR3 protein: CSAREETSGRGSEQYF. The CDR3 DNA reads TGCAGTGCTAGAGAGGAGACTAGCGGGAGAGGTTCCGAGCAGTACTTC.

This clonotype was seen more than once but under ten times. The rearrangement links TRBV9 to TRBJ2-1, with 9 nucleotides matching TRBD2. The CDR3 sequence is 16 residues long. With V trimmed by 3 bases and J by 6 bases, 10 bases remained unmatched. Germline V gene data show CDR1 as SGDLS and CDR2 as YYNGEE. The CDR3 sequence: CASSGVAGVSGNEQFF. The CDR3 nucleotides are TGTGCCAGCAGCGGAGTAGCGGGAGTCTCTGGCAATGAGCAGTTCTTC.

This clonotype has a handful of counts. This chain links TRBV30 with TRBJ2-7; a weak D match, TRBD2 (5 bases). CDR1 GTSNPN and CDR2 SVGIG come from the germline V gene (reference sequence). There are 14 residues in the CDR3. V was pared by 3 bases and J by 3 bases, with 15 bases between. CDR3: CAWRPPGIIYEQYF. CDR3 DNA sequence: TGTGCCTGGAGGCCTCCCGGGATAATCTACGAGCAGTACTTC.

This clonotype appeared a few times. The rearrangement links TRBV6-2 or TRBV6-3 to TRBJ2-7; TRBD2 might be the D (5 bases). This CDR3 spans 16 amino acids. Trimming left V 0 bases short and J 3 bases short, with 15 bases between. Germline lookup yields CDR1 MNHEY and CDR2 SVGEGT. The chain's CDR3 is CASSYSARANFYEQYF. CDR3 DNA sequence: TGTGCCAGCAGTTACTCGGCGAGGGCCAACTTCTACGAGCAGTACTTC.

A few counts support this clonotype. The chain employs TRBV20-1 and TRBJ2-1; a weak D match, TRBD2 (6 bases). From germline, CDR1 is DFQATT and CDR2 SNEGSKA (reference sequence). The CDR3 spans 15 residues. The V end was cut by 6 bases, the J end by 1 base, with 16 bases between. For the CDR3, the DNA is TGCAGTGCCAGTCCGAGGACTATGTCCTACAATGAGCAGTTCTTC. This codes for CSASPRTMSYNEQFF.

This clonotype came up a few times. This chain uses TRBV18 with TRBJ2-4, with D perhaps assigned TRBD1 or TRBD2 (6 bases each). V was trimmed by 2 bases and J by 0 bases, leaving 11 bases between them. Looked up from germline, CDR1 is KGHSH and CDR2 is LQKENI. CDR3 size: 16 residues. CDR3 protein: CASSPRGTLAKNIQYF. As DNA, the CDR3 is TGTGCCAGCTCACCAAGGGGGACTTTAGCCAAAAACATTCAGTACTTC.

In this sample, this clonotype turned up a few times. CDR3 nucleotide sequence: TGTGCCAGCAGTTTCTTACTAGGGGGACTAGCGGGATCCCATGAGCAGTTCTTC. Protein: CASSFLLGGLAGSHEQFF. This chain uses TRBV28 with TRBJ2-1, with 13 bases identical to TRBD2. This CDR3 has 18 residues. Per germline, CDR1 MDHEN and CDR2 SYDVKM. The ends lost 3 bases at V and 8 bases at J; junction bases unmatched: 13.